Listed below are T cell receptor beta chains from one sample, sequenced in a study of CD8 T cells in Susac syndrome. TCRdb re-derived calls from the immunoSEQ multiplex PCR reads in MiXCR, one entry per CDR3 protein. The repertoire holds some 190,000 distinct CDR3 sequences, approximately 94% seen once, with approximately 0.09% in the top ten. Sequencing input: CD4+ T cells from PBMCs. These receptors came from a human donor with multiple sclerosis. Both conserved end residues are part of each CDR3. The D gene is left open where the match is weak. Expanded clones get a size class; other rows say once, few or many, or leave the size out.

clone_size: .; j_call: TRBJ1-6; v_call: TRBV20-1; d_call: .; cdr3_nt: TGCAGTGCTAGTCCGCTAGTGGCCTCTAGGTATAATTCACCCCTCCACTTT; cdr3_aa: CSASPLVASRYNSPLHF
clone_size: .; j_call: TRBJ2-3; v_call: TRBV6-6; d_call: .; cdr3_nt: TGTGCCAGCAGTACTCGAGACACGCAGTATTTT; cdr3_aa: CASSTRDTQYF
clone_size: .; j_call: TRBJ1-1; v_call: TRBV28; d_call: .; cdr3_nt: TGTGCCAGCAGTTTACGGGAATGGGAGGGGGCTTTCTTT; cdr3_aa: CASSLREWEGAFF
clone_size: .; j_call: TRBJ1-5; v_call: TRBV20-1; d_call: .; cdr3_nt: TGCAGTGCTAGAGATCCTGACAGTGCAAATCAGCCCCAGCATTTT; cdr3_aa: CSARDPDSANQPQHF
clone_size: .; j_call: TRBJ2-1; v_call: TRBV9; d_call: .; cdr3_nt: TGTGCCAGCAGCACTGGTCTTGAGCAGTTCTTC; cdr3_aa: CASSTGLEQFF
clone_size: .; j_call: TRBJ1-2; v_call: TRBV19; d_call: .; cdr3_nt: TGTGCCAGTAGTATCCCCCTCGGGCAGGGCGGCTATGGCTACACCTTC; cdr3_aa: CASSIPLGQGGYGYTF
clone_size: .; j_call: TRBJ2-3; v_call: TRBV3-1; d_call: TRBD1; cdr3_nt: TGTGCCAGCAGCCAAGCGCAGGGGGCAGGTACGCAGTATTTT; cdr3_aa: CASSQAQGAGTQYF
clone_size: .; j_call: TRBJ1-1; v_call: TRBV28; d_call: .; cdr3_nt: TGTGCCAGCAGTTCCCTGCTTGGCGAAACTTTGAACACTGAAGCTTTCTTT; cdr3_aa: CASSSLLGETLNTEAFF
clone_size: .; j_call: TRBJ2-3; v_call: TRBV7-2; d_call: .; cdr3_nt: TGTGCCAGCAGCTTAGTTCCCCGCACAGATACGCAGTATTTT; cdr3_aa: CASSLVPRTDTQYF
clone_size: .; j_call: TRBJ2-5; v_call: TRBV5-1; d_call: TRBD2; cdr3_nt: TGCGCCAGCAGGCCAACTAGCGGAGAGACCCAGTACTTC; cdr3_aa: CASRPTSGETQYF
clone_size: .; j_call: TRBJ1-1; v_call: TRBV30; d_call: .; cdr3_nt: TGTGCCTGGGGCCAAGACCTACCACCCAATGAAGCTTTCTTT; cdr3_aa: CAWGQDLPPNEAFF
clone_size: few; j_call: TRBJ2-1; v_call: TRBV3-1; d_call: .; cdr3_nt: TGTGCCAGCAGCCTCGAAGGTGAGCAGTTCTTC; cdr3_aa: CASSLEGEQFF
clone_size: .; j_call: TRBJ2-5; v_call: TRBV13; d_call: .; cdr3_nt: TGTGCCAGCAGCTTAGGTCTGGCAACCACTCAAAAAGAGACCCAGTACTTC; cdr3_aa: CASSLGLATTQKETQYF
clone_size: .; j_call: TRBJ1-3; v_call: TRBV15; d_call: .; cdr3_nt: TGTGCCACCAGATCGACAGGACACACCATATATTTT; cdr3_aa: CATRSTGHTIYF
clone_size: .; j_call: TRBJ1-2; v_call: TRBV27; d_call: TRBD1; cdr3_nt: TGTGCCAGCAGTCTTGGGACAGGGACTATGTATGGCTACACCTTC; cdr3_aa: CASSLGTGTMYGYTF
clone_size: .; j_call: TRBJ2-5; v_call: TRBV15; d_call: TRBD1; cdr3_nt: TGTGCCACCAGCAGAGGACAGGGGGCCGGGACCCAGTACTTC; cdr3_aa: CATSRGQGAGTQYF
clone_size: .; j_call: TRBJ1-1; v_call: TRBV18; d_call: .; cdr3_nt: TGTGCCAGCTCACCACCAAGCAGAGTCACTGAAGCTTTCTTT; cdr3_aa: CASSPPSRVTEAFF
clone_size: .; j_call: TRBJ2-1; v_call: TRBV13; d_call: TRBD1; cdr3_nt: TGTGCCAGCAGCTCCTACCCCGGACAGGGCGACGGCAATGAGCAGTTCTTC; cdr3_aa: CASSSYPGQGDGNEQFF
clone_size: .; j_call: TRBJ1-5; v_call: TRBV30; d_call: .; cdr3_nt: TGTGCCTGGGGGGGCGGGGGCGACCAGCCCCAGCATTTT; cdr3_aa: CAWGGGGDQPQHF
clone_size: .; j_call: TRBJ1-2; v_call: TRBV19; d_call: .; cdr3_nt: TGTGCCAGTAGTAGCCCCCCGGGAATTCAGGATCATGGCTACACCTTC; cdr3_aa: CASSSPPGIQDHGYTF
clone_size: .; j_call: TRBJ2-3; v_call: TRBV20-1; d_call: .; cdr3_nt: TGCAGTGCTAGAGCCCCTAAGGCGGCAGCAACAGATACGCAGTATTTT; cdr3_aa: CSARAPKAAATDTQYF
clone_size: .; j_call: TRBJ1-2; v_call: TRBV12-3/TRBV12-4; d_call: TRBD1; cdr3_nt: TGTGCCAGCACCGGGGACAGTTTCTATGGCTACACCTTC; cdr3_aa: CASTGDSFYGYTF
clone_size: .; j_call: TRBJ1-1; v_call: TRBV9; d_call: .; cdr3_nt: TGTGCCAGCAGCGTAGGGCAGGGCACTGAAGCTTTCTTT; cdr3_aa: CASSVGQGTEAFF
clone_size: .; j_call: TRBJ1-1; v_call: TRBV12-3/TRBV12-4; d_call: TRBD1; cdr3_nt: TGTGCCAGCAGTTCGACAGGGGTACGCGAAGTTTTCTTT; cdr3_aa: CASSSTGVREVFF
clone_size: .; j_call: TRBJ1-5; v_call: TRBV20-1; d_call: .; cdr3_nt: TGCAGTGTTAGACCCCGAGGGTTCGTTGGTCAGCCCCAGCATTTT; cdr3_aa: CSVRPRGFVGQPQHF
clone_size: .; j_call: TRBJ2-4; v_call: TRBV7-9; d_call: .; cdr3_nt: TGTGCCAGCAGCTCGCCGGGGACACGGCAAATTCGGGACATTCAGTACTTC; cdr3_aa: CASSSPGTRQIRDIQYF
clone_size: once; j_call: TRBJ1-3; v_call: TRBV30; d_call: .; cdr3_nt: TGTGCCTGGAGCTTCAGGGGAAACACCATATATTTT; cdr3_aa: CAWSFRGNTIYF
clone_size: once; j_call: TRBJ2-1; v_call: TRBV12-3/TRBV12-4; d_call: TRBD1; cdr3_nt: TGTGCCAGCAGTCCCTCCGGGACAGGGGGAAATGAGCAGTTCTTC; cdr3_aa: CASSPSGTGGNEQFF
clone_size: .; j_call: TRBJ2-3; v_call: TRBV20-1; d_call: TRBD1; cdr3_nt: TGCAGTGCTAGAGATCGCAGGGGGCCCACAGATACGCAGTATTTT; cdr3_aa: CSARDRRGPTDTQYF
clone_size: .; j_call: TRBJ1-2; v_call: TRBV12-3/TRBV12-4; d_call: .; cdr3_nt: TGTGCCAGCAACCAGGGGTATAACTATGGCTACACCTTC; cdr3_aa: CASNQGYNYGYTF
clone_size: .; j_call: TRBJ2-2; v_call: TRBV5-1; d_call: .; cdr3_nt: TGCGCCAGCAGCTTGAATTGGATGAACACCGGGGAGCTGTTTTTT; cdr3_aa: CASSLNWMNTGELFF
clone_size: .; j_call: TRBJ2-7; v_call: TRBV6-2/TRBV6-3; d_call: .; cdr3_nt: TGTGCCAGCAGTCAGCCCTCCGCCGGGACAAACGTCAACGAGCAGTACTTC; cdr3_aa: CASSQPSAGTNVNEQYF
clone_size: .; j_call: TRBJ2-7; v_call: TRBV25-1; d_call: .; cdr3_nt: TGTGCCAGCAGTGATTGGATGGGGGTCGAGCAGTACTTC; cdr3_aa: CASSDWMGVEQYF
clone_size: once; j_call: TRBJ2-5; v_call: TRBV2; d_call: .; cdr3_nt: TGTGCCAGCGGCAGCCAAGAGACCCAGTACTTC; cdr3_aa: CASGSQETQYF
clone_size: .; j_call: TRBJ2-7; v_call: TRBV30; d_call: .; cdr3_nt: TGTGCCTGGAGTGCAACCTCCTACGAGCAGTACTTC; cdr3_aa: CAWSATSYEQYF
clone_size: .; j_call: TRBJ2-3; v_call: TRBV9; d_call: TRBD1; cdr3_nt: TGTGCCAGCACCGAACAGGGGGCTTTGGCAGATACGCAGTATTTT; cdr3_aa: CASTEQGALADTQYF